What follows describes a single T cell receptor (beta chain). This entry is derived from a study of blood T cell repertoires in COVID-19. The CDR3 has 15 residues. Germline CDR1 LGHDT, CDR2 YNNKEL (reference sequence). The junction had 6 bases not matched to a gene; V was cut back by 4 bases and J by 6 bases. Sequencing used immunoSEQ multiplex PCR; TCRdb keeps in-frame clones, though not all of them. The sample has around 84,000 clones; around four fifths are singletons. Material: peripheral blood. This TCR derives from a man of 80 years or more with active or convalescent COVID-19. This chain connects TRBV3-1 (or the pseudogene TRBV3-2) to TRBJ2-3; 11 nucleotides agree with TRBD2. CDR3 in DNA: TGTGCCAGCAGCCCCGGGGTAGCGGGAGGGGATACGCAGTATTTT. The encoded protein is CASSPGVAGGDTQYF.